This record looks at one T cell receptor beta chain sequence and its context. Method: immunoSEQ multiplex PCR; TCRdb's copy keeps in-frame clones and lacks some. The table includes around 69,000 clones, roughly 83% detected once. This sample was taken from a study of blood T cell repertoires in COVID-19. Study information: Collection of acute and convalescent COVID-19 samples took place in the United States, Italy and Spain. Sample material is recorded as cDNA or gDNA derived from T cells, B-cell-depleted T cells, or PBMCs.

V lost 11 bases to trimming and J lost 0 bases, with 16 bases between them. The CDR3 is made up of 15 amino acids. The germline CDR1 and CDR2 sequences are SEHNR and FQNEAQ (reference sequence). This receptor was taken from a man between 45 and 60 years old with active COVID-19. Sequencing was carried out using peripheral blood. The rearrangement joins TRBV7-9 to TRBJ2-2; the D gene is possibly TRBD1 (6 bases). CDR3 amino acids: CAVRLGTTNTGELFF. DNA of the CDR3: TGTGCCGTACGACTCGGGACAACGAACACCGGGGAGCTGTTTTTT.